The 10 T cell receptor beta chains listed next were all sequenced from one sample in a study of blood T cell repertoires in COVID-19. Profiled with immunoSEQ multiplex PCR; TCRdb holds only in-frame clones, not every one. The sample includes approximately 300,000 clones, about 89% of them seen just once. The sequencing input was PBMCs or T cells enriched from blood (not recorded which). The receptors derive from a man aged 55-75 years who had recovered from COVID-19.

This clone appeared a single time. The chain employs TRBV5-1 and TRBJ2-2, with 10 bases fitting TRBD2. Germline V lookup: CDR1 SGHRS, CDR2 YFSETQ. J lost 6 bases, V lost 0 bases, and 5 bases had no gene match. This CDR3 contains 16 residues. The CDR3 is CASSLVASGSSGELFF. CDR3 coding DNA: TGCGCCAGCAGCTTGGTTGCTAGCGGGAGCTCCGGGGAGCTGTTTTTT.

V usage is TRBV9 and J usage is TRBJ1-3, with TRBD1 identical over 8 bases. This CDR3 comprises 15 residues. Germline V lookup: CDR1 SGDLS, CDR2 YYNGEE. Germline trimming cut 5 bases from V and 4 bases from J; bases unmatched to any gene: 8. The CDR3 protein is CASRPGQGRGNTIYF. In DNA, the CDR3 is TGTGCCAGCAGGCCCGGACAGGGCCGGGGAAACACCATATATTTT.

This rearrangement joins TRBV19 to TRBJ2-3; possibly TRBD1 for D (5 bases). Looked up from germline, CDR1 is LNHDA and CDR2 is SQIVND (reference sequence). The V end was cut by 0 bases, the J end by 3 bases, with 16 bases between. The CDR3 totals 17 residues. The CDR3 region is CASSIDGHLRVTDTQYF. DNA for the CDR3: TGTGCCAGTAGTATAGACGGACACCTAAGGGTTACAGATACGCAGTATTTT.

The chain has TRBV10-3 and TRBJ1-1, with 8 bases identical to TRBD1. Per germline, CDR1 ENHRY and CDR2 SYGVKD. CDR3 length equals 14 residues. J was trimmed by 1 base and V by 6 bases; bases with no gene match: 4. The CDR3 sequence is CAIRGDRGNTEAFF. The CDR3 coding sequence is TGTGCCATCAGAGGCGACAGGGGGAACACTGAAGCTTTCTTT.

The gene calls are TRBV5-1 and TRBJ2-2; the D is unclear. The germline V and J ends were trimmed by 6 bases and 3 bases, with 15 bases remaining between them. Per the germline V gene, CDR1 is SGHRS and CDR2 is YFSETQ. The CDR3 length is 15 residues. CDR3 residues: CASISTPLDTGELFF. CDR3 nucleotide sequence: TGCGCCAGCATATCGACACCCCTGGACACCGGGGAGCTGTTTTTT.

This chain joins TRBV27 and TRBJ1-2; no clear D gene. V was cut by 5 bases and J by 1 base, with 20 bases left in between. CDR1 MNHEY and CDR2 SMNVEV come from the germline V gene (reference sequence). CDR3 size: 17 residues. The CDR3 is CASSPRTPRGDNYGYTF. The CDR3 DNA sequence: TGTGCCAGCAGTCCAAGGACCCCCCGGGGTGATAACTATGGCTACACCTTC.

The V gene is TRBV19, the J gene TRBJ2-1, with a weak D call TRBD1 (5 bases). V was cut by 5 bases and J by 0 bases, with 11 bases left in between. This CDR3 has 15 residues. Germline lookup yields CDR1 LNHDA and CDR2 SQIVND (reference sequence). The CDR3 loop is CASSLDRSSYNEQFF. CDR3 in DNA: TGTGCCAGTAGTCTCGACAGAAGCTCCTACAATGAGCAGTTCTTC.

J is TRBJ2-7 and V is TRBV3-1 (or the pseudogene TRBV3-2); TRBD2 aligns across 9 bases. With V trimmed by 6 bases and J by 0 bases, 6 bases remained unmatched. Germline lookup yields CDR1 LGHDT and CDR2 YNNKEL (reference sequence). The CDR3 totals 15 residues. The CDR3 nucleotides read TGTGCCAGCAGTGCGACTAGCGGAGCCTCCTACGAGCAGTACTTC. It specifies CASSATSGASYEQYF.

The chain is built from TRBV14 and TRBJ1-6; a possible D gene is TRBD1 (5 bases). Per the germline V gene, CDR1 is SGHDN and CDR2 is FVKESK. The CDR3 runs to 16 residues. The V end was cut by 1 base, the J end by 7 bases, with 14 bases between. CDR3 residues: CASSQAVGGANSPLHF. The CDR3 DNA follows: TGTGCCAGCAGCCAAGCGGTCGGTGGGGCCAATTCACCCCTCCACTTT.

About this clone: Other DNA sequences from this sample encode an identical CDR3 as well. The CDR3: CASSLGLAGYQETQYF. The CDR3 bases are TGCGCCAGCAGCTTGGGGCTAGCGGGGTACCAAGAGACCCAGTACTTC. The chain couples TRBV5-1 to TRBJ2-5, with TRBD2 matching over 9 bases. In germline, CDR1 is SGHRS, CDR2 YFSETQ. This CDR3 region has 16 residues. With 0 bases clipped from V and 0 bases from J, the junction kept 3 bases outside the gene matches.